This T cell receptor beta chain was profiled in a study of T cells in Graves' hyperthyroidism and ophthalmopathy. Amplified regions were TCR beta CDR3 sequences from RNA transcripts. A first-round RT-PCR of the TCR CDR3 used the HTBI primer set. TCRdb called the multiplex PCR reads again in MiXCR, with one record for every CDR3 protein. This table holds some 250,000 distinct CDR3 sequences, about 15% found once. This clonotype was observed many times. This CDR3 contains 14 residues. V was cut by 3 bases and J by 0 bases, with 12 bases left in between. Germline CDR1 DFQATT, CDR2 SNEGSKA (reference sequence).

The sequenced material came from blood. V and J are TRBV20-1 and TRBJ2-7; possible D gene TRBD2, 6 bases. The source is a woman aged 40-49 years with Graves' hyperthyroidism that later progressed to Graves' ophthalmopathy. The chain's CDR3 is CSASRGAISYEQYF. CDR3 DNA sequence: TGCAGTGCTAGCCGCGGGGCCATCTCCTACGAGCAGTACTTC.